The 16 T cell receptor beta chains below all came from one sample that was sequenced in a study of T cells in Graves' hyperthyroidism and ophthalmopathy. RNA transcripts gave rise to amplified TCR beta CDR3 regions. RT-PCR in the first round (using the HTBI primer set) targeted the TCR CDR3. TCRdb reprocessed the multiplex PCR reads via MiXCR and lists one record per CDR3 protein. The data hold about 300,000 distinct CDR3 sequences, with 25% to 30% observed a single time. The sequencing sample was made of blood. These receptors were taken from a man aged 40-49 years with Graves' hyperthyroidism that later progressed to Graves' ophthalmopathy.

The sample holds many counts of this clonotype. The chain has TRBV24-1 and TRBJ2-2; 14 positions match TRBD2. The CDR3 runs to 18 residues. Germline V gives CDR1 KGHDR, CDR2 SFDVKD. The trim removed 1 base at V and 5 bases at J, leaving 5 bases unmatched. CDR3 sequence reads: CATSDFSGLAGVTGELFF. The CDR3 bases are TGTGCCACCAGTGATTTTTCGGGACTAGCGGGAGTAACCGGGGAGCTGTTTTTT.

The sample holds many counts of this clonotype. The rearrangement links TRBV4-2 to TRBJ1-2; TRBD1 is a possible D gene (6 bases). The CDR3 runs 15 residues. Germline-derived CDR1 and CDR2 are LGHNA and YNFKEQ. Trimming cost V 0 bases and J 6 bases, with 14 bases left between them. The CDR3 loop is CASSQEFQGMNGYTF. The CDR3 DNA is TGTGCCAGCAGCCAAGAGTTTCAGGGGATGAATGGCTACACCTTC.

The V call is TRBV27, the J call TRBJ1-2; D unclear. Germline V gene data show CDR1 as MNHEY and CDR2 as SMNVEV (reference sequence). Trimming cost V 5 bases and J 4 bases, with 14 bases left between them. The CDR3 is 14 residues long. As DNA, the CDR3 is TGTGCCAGCAGTGACCGACCTACCAGCTATGGCTACACCTTC. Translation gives CASSDRPTSYGYTF.

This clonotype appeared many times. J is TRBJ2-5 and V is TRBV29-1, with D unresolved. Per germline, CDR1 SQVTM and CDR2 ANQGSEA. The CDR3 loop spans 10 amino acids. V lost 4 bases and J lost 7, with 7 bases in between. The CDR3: CSVGDPTQYF. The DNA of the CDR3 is TGCAGCGTTGGAGATCCGACCCAGTACTTC. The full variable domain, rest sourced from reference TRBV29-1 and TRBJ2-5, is SAVISQKPSRDICQRGTSLTIQCQVDSQVTMMFWYRQQPGQSLTLIATANQGSEATYESGFVIDKFPISRPNLTFSTLTVSNMSPEDSSIYLCSVGDPTQYFGPGTRLLVL.

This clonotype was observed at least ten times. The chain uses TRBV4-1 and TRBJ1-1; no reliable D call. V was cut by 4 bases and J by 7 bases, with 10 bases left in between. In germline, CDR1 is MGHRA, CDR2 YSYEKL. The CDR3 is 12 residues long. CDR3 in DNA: TGCGCCAGCAGCCGAGGCAGAATTGAAGCTTTCTTT. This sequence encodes CASSRGRIEAFF.

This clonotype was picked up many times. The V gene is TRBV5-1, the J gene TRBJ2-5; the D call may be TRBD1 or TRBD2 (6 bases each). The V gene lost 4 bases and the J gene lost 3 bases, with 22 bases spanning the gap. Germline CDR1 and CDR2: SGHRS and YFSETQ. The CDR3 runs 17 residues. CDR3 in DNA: TGCGCCAGCAGCCCCGGGGGCACTTACCAGCTTAAAGAGACCCAGTACTTC. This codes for CASSPGGTYQLKETQYF.

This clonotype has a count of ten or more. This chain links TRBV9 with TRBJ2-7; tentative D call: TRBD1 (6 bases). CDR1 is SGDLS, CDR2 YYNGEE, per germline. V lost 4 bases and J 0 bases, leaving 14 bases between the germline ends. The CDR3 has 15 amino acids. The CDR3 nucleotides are TGTGCCAGCAGCCCGACCGGGACAAACTCCTACGAGCAGTACTTC. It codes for CASSPTGTNSYEQYF.

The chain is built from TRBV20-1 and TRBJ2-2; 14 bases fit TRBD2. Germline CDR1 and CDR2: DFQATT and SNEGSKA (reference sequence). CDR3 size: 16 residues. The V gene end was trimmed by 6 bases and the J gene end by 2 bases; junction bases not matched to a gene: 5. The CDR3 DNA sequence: TGCAGTGCAGAGGGACTAGCGGGAGTTAACACCGGGGAGCTGTTTTTT. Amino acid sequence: CSAEGLAGVNTGELFF.

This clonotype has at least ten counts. The CDR3 sequence: CASSGLGPSFTETQYF. CDR3 DNA sequence: TGTGCCAGCAGTGGTCTAGGTCCTTCCTTTACTGAGACCCAGTACTTC. This chain links TRBV2 with TRBJ2-5, with no clear D. This CDR3 spans 16 amino acids. Germline values: CDR1 SNHLY, CDR2 FYNNEI. V lost 4 bases and J 5 bases, leaving 20 bases between the germline ends.

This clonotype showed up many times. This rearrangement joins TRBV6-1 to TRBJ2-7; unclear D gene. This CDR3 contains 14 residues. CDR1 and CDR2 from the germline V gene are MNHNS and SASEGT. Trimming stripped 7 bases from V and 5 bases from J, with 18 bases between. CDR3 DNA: TGTGCCAGCACTGGTCCTTCGAACTATAACGAGCAGTACTTC. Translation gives CASTGPSNYNEQYF.

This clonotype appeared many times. CDR3 residues: CASSLLAGDTGELFF. CDR3 DNA: TGTGCCAGTAGCCTTCTAGCGGGGGACACCGGGGAGCTGTTTTTT. The rearrangement joins TRBV19 to TRBJ2-2; 10 bases align to TRBD2. Germline CDR1 is LNHDA and CDR2 is SQIVND (reference sequence). With 6 bases clipped from V and 3 bases from J, the junction kept 4 bases outside the gene matches. The CDR3 covers 15 residues.

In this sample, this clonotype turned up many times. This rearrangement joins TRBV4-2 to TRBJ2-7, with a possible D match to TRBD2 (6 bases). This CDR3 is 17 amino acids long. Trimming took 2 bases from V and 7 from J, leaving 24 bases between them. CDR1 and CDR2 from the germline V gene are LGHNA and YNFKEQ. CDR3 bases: TGTGCCAGCAGCCAAACTCCCGGGAGTACCCCTCGTGGGGAGCAGTACTTC. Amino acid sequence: CASSQTPGSTPRGEQYF.

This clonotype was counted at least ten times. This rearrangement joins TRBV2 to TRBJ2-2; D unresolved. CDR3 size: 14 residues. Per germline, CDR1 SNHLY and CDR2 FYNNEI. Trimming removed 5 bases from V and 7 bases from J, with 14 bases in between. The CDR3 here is CASSFPRLDGELFF. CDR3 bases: TGTGCCAGCAGTTTCCCACGGCTCGACGGGGAGCTGTTTTTT.

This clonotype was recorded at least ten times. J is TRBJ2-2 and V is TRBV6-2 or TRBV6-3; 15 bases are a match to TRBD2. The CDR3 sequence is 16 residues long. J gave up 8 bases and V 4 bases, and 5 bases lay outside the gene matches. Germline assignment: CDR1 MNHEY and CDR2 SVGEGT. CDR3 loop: CASSWTSGRARGELFF. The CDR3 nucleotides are TGTGCCAGCAGTTGGACTAGCGGGAGGGCCCGGGGGGAGCTGTTTTTT.

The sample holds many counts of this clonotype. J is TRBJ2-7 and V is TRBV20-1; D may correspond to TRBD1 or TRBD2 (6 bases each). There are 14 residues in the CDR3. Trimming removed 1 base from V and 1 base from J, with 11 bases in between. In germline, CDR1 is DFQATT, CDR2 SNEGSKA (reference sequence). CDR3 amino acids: CSARVGGESYEQYF. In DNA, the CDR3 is TGCAGTGCTAGAGTGGGGGGCGAGTCCTACGAGCAGTACTTC.

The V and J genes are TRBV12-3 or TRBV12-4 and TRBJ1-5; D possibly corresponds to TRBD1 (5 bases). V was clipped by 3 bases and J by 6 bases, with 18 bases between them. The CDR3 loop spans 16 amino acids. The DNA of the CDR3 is TGTGCCAGCAGTTTTGGGCCGTCGGGGCAGGGTCAGCCCCAGCATTTT. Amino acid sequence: CASSFGPSGQGQPQHF.